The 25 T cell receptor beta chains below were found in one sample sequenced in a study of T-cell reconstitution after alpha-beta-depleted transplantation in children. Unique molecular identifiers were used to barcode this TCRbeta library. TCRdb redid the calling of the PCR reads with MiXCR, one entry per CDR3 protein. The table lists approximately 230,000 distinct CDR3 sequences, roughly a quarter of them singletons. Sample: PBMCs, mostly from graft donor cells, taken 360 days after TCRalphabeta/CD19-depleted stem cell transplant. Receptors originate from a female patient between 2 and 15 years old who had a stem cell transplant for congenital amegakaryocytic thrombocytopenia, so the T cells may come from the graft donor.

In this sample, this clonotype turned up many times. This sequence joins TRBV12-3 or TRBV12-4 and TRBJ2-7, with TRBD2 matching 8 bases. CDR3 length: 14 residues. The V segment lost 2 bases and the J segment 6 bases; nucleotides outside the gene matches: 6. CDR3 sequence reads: CASSLTSGGGEQYF. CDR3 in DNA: TGTGCCAGCAGTTTAACTAGCGGAGGGGGCGAGCAGTACTTC.

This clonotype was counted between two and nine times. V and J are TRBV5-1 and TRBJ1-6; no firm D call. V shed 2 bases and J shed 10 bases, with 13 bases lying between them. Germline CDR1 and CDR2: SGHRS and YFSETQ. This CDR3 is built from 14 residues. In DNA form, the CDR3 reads TGCGCCAGCAGCTTTCGGTGGTTAGAGTCACCCCTCCACTTT. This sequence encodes CASSFRWLESPLHF.

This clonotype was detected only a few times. CDR3 sequence: CASSRWDRGGEKLFF. The CDR3 nucleotides are TGTGCCAGCAGTCGTTGGGACAGGGGGGGAGAAAAACTGTTTTTT. The chain carries TRBV27 and TRBJ1-4; TRBD1 aligns across 11 bases. Per germline, CDR1 MNHEY and CDR2 SMNVEV (reference sequence). The CDR3 has 15 residues. The V segment lost 5 bases and the J segment 8 bases; nucleotides outside the gene matches: 7.

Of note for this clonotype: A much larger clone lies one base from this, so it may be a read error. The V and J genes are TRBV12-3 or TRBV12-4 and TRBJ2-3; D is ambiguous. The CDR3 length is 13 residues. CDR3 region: CASMPLLTDTHYF. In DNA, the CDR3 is TGTGCCAGCATGCCCCTACTCACAGATACGCATTATTTT.

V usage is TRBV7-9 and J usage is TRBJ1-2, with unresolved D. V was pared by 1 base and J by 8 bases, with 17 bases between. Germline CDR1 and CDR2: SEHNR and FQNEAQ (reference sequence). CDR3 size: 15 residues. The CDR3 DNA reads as TGTGCCAGCAGCTTAGGGTCGCTTGCTGTCTGGGGCTACACCTTC. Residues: CASSLGSLAVWGYTF.

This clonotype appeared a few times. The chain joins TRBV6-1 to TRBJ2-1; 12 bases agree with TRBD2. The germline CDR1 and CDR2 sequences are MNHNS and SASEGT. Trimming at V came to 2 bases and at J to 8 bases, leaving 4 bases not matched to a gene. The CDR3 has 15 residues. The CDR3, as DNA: TGTGCCAGCAGTGAACCGGGACTAGCGGGTCATGAGCAGTTCTTC. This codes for CASSEPGLAGHEQFF.

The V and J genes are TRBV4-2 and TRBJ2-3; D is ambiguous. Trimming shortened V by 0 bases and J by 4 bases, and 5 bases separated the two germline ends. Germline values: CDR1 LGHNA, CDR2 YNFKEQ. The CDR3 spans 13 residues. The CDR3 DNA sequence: TGTGCCAGCAGCCAAGAGCTGGCAGATACGCAGTATTTT. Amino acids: CASSQELADTQYF.

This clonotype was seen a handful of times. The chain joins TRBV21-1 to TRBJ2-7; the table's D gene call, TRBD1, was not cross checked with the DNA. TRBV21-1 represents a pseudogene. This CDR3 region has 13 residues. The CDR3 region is CASRCPSGYEQYF. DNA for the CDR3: TGTGCCAGCAGGTGCCCCTCGGGCTACGAGCAGTACTTC.

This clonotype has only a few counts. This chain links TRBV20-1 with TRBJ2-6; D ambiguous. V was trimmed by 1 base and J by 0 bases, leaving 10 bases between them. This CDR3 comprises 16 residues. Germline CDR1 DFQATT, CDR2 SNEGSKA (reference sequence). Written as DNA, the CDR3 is TGCAGTGCTAGAGCGGCAGCACACTCTGGGGCCAACGTCCTGACTTTC. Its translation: CSARAAAHSGANVLTF.

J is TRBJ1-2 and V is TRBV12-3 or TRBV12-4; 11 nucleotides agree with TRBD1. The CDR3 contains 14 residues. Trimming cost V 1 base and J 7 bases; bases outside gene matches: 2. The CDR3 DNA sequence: TGTGCCAGCAGTTTAGAGGACAGGGGGCCTGGCTACACCTTC. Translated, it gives CASSLEDRGPGYTF.

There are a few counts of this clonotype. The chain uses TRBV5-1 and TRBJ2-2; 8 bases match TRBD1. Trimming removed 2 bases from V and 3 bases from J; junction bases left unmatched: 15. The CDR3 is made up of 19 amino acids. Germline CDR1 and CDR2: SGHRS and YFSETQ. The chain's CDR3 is CASSFILPGQGLDTGELFF. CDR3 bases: TGCGCCAGCAGCTTTATCCTACCAGGACAGGGTTTGGACACCGGGGAGCTGTTTTTT.

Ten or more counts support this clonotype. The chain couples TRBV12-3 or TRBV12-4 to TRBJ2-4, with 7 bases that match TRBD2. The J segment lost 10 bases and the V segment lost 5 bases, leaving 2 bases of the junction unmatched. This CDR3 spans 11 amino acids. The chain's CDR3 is CASSAGGIQYF. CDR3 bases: TGTGCCAGCAGTGCCGGGGGGATTCAGTACTTC.

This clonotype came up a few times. CDR3 in DNA: TGTGCCAGCAGCTTGGGGGTCGCCATTACCGGGGAGCTGTTTTTT. Residues: CASSLGVAITGELFF. The chain is built from TRBV5-6 and TRBJ2-2; D ambiguous. CDR1 is SGHDT, CDR2 YYEEEE, per germline. V lost 0 bases and J 5 bases, leaving 11 bases between the germline ends. The CDR3 is 15 residues long.

The CDR3 DNA reads TGTGCCAGCAGTTTAGGCCCTAGCCCAGAGGGACAAGAGACCCAGTACTTC. This gives the protein CASSLGPSPEGQETQYF. The V call is TRBV12-3 or TRBV12-4, the J call TRBJ2-5, with a weak D call TRBD2 (5 bases). This CDR3 region has 17 residues. The V gene lost 1 base and the J gene lost 2 bases, with 17 bases spanning the gap.

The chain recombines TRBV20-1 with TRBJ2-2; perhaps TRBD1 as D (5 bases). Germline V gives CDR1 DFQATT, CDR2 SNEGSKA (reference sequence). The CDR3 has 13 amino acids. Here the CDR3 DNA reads TGCAGCAGCAGGGTTGCGAACACCGGGGAGCTGTTTTTT. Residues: CSSRVANTGELFF.

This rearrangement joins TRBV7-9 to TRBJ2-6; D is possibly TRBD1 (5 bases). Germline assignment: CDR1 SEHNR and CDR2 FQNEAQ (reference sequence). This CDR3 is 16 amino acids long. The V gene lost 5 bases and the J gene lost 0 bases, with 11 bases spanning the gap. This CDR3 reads CASSETGPSGANVLTF. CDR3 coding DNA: TGTGCCAGCAGCGAAACAGGTCCCTCTGGGGCCAACGTCCTGACTTTC.

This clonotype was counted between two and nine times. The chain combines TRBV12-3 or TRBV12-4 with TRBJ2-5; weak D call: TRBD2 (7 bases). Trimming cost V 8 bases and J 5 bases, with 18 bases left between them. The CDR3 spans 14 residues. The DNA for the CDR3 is TGTGCCAGCTCGCCTGGGGGGGCCGCGGAGACCCAGTACTTC. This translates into CASSPGGAAETQYF.

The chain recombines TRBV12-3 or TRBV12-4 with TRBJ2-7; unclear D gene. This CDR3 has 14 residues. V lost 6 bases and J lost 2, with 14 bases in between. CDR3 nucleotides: TGTGCCAGCAGGGGCCTAGTTCTTCCCTACGAGCAGTACTTC. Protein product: CASRGLVLPYEQYF.

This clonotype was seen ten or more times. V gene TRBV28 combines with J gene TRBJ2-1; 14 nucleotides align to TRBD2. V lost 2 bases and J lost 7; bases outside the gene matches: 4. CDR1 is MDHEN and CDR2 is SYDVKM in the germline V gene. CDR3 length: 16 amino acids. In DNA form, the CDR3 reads TGTGCCAGCAGTTTAAGGACTAGCGGGAGGAGGAATGAGCAGTTCTTC. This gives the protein CASSLRTSGRRNEQFF.

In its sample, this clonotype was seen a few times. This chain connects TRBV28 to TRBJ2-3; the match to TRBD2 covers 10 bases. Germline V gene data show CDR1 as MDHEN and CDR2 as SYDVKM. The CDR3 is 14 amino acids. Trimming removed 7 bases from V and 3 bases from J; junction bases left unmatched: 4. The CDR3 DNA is TGTGCCAGCAACCTAGCGGGGGTAACAGATACGCAGTATTTT. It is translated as CASNLAGVTDTQYF.

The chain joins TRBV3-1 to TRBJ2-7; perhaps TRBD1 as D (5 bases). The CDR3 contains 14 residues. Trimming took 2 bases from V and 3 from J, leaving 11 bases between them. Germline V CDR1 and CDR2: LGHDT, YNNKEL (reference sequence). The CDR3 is CASSQSTRDYEQYF. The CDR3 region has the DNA TGTGCCAGCAGCCAAAGCACCAGGGACTACGAGCAGTACTTC.

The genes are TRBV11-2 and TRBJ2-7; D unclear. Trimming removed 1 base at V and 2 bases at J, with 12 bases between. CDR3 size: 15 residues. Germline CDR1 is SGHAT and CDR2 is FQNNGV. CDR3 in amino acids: CASSLAYHLTYEQYF. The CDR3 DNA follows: TGTGCCAGCAGCTTAGCTTATCACCTGACCTACGAGCAGTACTTC.

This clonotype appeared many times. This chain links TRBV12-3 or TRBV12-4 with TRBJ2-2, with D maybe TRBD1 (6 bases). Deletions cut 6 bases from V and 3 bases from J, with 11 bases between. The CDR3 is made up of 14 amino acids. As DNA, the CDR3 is TGTGCCAGCAGCAAGACAGGAGACACCGGGGAGCTGTTTTTT. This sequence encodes CASSKTGDTGELFF.

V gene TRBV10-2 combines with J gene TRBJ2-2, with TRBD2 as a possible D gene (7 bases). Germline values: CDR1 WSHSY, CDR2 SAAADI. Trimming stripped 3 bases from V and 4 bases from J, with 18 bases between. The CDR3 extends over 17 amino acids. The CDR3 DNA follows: TGCGCCAGCAGTGACGTAGGGGGGGGGCCGGTCACCGGGGAGCTGTTTTTT. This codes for CASSDVGGGPVTGELFF.

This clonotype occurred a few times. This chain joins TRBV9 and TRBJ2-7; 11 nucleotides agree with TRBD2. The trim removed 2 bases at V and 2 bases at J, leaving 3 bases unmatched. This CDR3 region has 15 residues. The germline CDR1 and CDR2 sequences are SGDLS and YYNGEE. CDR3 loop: CASSVGTSGTYEQYF. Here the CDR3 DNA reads TGTGCCAGCAGCGTCGGGACTAGCGGTACCTACGAGCAGTACTTC.